Below, 19 T cell receptor beta chains from the same sample are listed, as sequenced in a study of PD-L1 blockade in urothelial cancer. The time point was: peripheral blood 6 weeks after treatment start. This table comes from immunoSEQ multiplex PCR, and its TCRdb copy is limited to in-frame clones, with some not included. Among about 30,000 clones listed, about nine tenths were seen once. The sample in question was PBMCs, obtained around atezolizumab (anti-PD-L1) treatment. These receptors came from a man at least 80 years old with urothelial cancer.

The table lists this clone with a count of one. The rearrangement joins TRBV5-5 to TRBJ2-2; 8 bases line up with TRBD1. CDR3 length: 15 amino acids. V lost 4 bases to trimming and J lost 2 bases; unmatched junction nucleotides: 4. Germline V gives CDR1 SGHKS, CDR2 YYEKEE (reference sequence). The chain's CDR3 is CASSPGQGNTGELFF. In nucleotides, the CDR3 is TGTGCCAGCAGCCCCGGACAGGGTAACACCGGGGAGCTGTTTTTT. Together with reference TRBV5-5 and TRBJ2-2, the CDR3 gives the full variable domain: DAGVTQSPTHLIKTRGQQVTLRCSPISGHKSVSWYQQVLGQGPQFIFQYYEKEERGRGNFPDRFSARQFPNYSSELNVNALLLGDSALYLCASSPGQGNTGELFFGEGSRLTVL.

On this clone itself: One end of the junction does not line up with germline, which may come from a read error. The rearrangement links TRBV19 to TRBJ1-1; D may be TRBD1 (6 bases). The CDR3 has 15 residues. Germline CDR1 is LNHDA and CDR2 is SQIVND (reference sequence). The chain's CDR3 is CASSSAAGVNTEAFF. The CDR3 nucleotides read TGTGCTAGTAGCTCCGCGGCAGGGGTGAACACTGAAGCTTTCTTT. Full variable domain (rest looked up from reference TRBV19 and TRBJ1-1): DGGITQSPKYLFRKEGQNVTLSCEQNLNHDAMYWYRQDPGQGLRLIYYSQIVNDFQKGDIAEGYSVSREKKESFPLTVTSAQKNPTAFYLCASSSAAGVNTEAFFGQGTRLTVV.

CDR3: CASSVAGVTGELFF. CDR3 DNA: TGTGCCAGCAGCGTAGCGGGGGTCACCGGGGAGCTGTTTTTT. The rearrangement joins TRBV9 to TRBJ2-2; the D gene is possibly TRBD2 (6 bases). CDR1 is SGDLS and CDR2 is YYNGEE in the germline V gene. This CDR3 region has 14 residues. Trimming removed 0 bases from V and 4 bases from J, with 7 bases in between.

The gene calls are TRBV5-8 and TRBJ2-5; 8 bases map to TRBD1. TRBJ2-7 matches the DNA end more closely, so the J call is doubtful. This CDR3 spans 16 amino acids. Germline V CDR1 and CDR2: SGHTS, YDEGEE. CDR3 amino acids: CASSPRQGLGPYEQYF. Here the CDR3 DNA reads TGTGCCAGCAGCCCACGACAGGGGTTGGGGCCCTACGAGCAGTACTTC.

The chain is built from TRBV27 and TRBJ2-3; D not resolved. Germline V gene data show CDR1 as MNHEY and CDR2 as SMNVEV (reference sequence). V dropped 2 bases and J dropped 4 bases, with 10 bases sitting between them. This CDR3 spans 14 amino acids. The CDR3 DNA sequence: TGTGCCAGCAGTTTAGAAGGTCGGGCAGATACGCAGTATTTT. The encoded protein is CASSLEGRADTQYF.

This chain joins TRBV28 and TRBJ1-1; 11 nucleotides align to TRBD1. J gave up 3 bases and V 1 base, and 1 base lay outside the gene matches. Germline V CDR1 and CDR2: MDHEN, SYDVKM. This CDR3 comprises 15 residues. CDR3 bases: TGTGCCAGCAGTTTATCGGGACAGGGGGACACTGAAGCTTTCTTT. Translated: CASSLSGQGDTEAFF.

The rearrangement joins TRBV2 to TRBJ2-3; 7 bases fit TRBD1. The trim removed 6 bases at V and 5 bases at J, leaving 11 bases unmatched. Germline loops: CDR1 SNHLY, CDR2 FYNNEI. The CDR3 covers 15 residues. CDR3 residues: CASRDRQGGGDTQYF. The CDR3 bases are TGTGCCAGCAGGGACCGACAGGGCGGAGGAGATACGCAGTATTTT.

The V and J genes are TRBV4-1 and TRBJ2-5; D may be TRBD1 (5 bases). The CDR3 spans 15 residues. Trimming took off 1 base at V and 1 base at J, with 10 bases between the two ends. In germline, CDR1 is MGHRA, CDR2 YSYEKL. The DNA of the CDR3 is TGCGCCAGCAGCCAAGGGGGCAGAGGCCAAGAGACCCAGTACTTC. Its translation: CASSQGGRGQETQYF.

The rearrangement links TRBV30 to TRBJ1-1, with a tentative D call TRBD1 (5 bases). This CDR3 spans 13 amino acids. CDR1 GTSNPN and CDR2 SVGIG come from the germline V gene (reference sequence). Deletions cut 5 bases from V and 0 bases from J, with 10 bases between. The CDR3 DNA reads TGTGCCTGGGGGTCACAGGTGAACACTGAAGCTTTCTTT. As protein: CAWGSQVNTEAFF.

The rearrangement links TRBV6-1 to TRBJ2-2; 7 bases are a match to TRBD1. This CDR3 has 14 residues. The trim removed 4 bases at V and 8 bases at J, leaving 7 bases unmatched. Germline CDR1 and CDR2: MNHNS and SASEGT. CDR3 sequence reads: CASSGDRYIGELFF. CDR3 DNA: TGTGCCAGCAGTGGGGACAGATATATAGGGGAGCTGTTTTTT.

The V and J genes are TRBV27 and TRBJ2-7, with 7 bases identical to TRBD1. Germline assignment: CDR1 MNHEY and CDR2 SMNVEV (reference sequence). Trimming at V came to 4 bases and at J to 0 bases, leaving 6 bases not matched to a gene. CDR3 length: 15 residues. As DNA, the CDR3 is TGTGCCAGCAGTTGGGACAGTACCCGCTCCTACGAGCAGTACTTC. It encodes CASSWDSTRSYEQYF.

The chain has TRBV4-1 and TRBJ2-2; 10 bases are shared with TRBD1. Germline V gives CDR1 MGHRA, CDR2 YSYEKL. The ends lost 0 bases at V and 6 bases at J; junction bases unmatched: 7. This CDR3 contains 17 residues. Here the CDR3 reads CASSQEVTGGVSGELFF. The CDR3, as DNA: TGCGCCAGCAGCCAAGAAGTGACAGGGGGCGTGTCCGGGGAGCTGTTTTTT.

The chain is built from TRBV4-3 and TRBJ1-2; 7 positions match TRBD1. Germline V CDR1 and CDR2: LGHNA, YSLEER. The length of the CDR3 is 16 residues. V lost 3 bases to trimming and J lost 0 bases; unmatched junction nucleotides: 7. CDR3 loop: CASSHLGTATNYGYTF. The DNA of the CDR3 is TGCGCCAGCAGCCACCTTGGGACAGCAACTAACTATGGCTACACCTTC.

V is TRBV19 and J is TRBJ2-3; 11 bases are a match to TRBD1. V was clipped by 5 bases and J by 6 bases; unmatched bases: 7. From germline, CDR1 is LNHDA and CDR2 SQIVND (reference sequence). CDR3 length equals 15 residues. The chain's CDR3 is CASSDGQGAWDTQYF. The DNA of the CDR3 is TGTGCCAGTAGTGACGGACAGGGGGCATGGGATACGCAGTATTTT.

V is TRBV7-2 and J is TRBJ2-7, with D unclear. The CDR3 length is 13 residues. The germline V gene has CDR1 SGHTA and CDR2 FQGNSA. V lost 1 base and J 0 bases, leaving 4 bases between the germline ends. The DNA of the CDR3 is TGTGCCAGCAGCTTAGACAGCTCCTACGAGCAGTACTTC. Translation: CASSLDSSYEQYF.

The V gene is TRBV5-1, the J gene TRBJ2-1; 11 bases fit TRBD2. CDR1 and CDR2 (germline): SGHRS, YFSETQ. The CDR3 has 16 amino acids. V lost 1 base to trimming and J lost 5 bases; unmatched junction nucleotides: 5. The CDR3 here is CASSLPGTSGNNEQFF. CDR3 coding DNA: TGCGCCAGCAGCTTGCCCGGGACTAGCGGAAACAATGAGCAGTTCTTC.

The chain employs TRBV25-1 and TRBJ2-5, with TRBD1 matching over 11 bases. After removal of 4 bases from V and 4 bases from J, the junction contained 8 bases not matched to a gene. In germline, CDR1 is MGHDK, CDR2 SYGVNS. This CDR3 is built from 16 residues. CDR3 bases: TGTGCCAGCAGTGCGGTTGGACAGGGGGCGCGAGAGACCCAGTACTTC. This codes for CASSAVGQGARETQYF. Full variable domain (missing parts from reference TRBV25-1 and TRBJ2-5): EADIYQTPRYLVIGTGKKITLECSQTMGHDKMYWYQQDPGMELHLIHYSYGVNSTEKGDLSSESTVSRIRTEHFPLTLESARPSHTSQYLCASSAVGQGARETQYFGPGTRLLVL.

The chain carries TRBV6-5 and TRBJ2-1, with 11 bases matching TRBD2. With 7 bases clipped from V and 9 bases from J, the junction kept 8 bases outside the gene matches. Germline CDR1 and CDR2: MNHEY and SVGAGI. The CDR3 totals 14 residues. CDR3 DNA: TGTGCCAGCATTAGTAGCGGGAGGGCCAGTGAGCAGTTCTTC. Translating it yields CASISSGRASEQFF.

The chain is built from TRBV6-1 and TRBJ2-1; 7 bases map to TRBD1. The CDR3 loop spans 13 amino acids. Germline values: CDR1 MNHNS, CDR2 SASEGT. V trimming: 11 bases; J trimming: 4 bases; junction bases outside the gene matches: 8. CDR3 bases: TGTGCCGCAGGGACAGCGTTTTACAATGAGCAGTTCTTC. This gives the protein CAAGTAFYNEQFF.